This T cell receptor (beta chain) originates from a study of T cell responses to AZD1222 COVID-19 vaccine. Overall study results and limits: White British donors predominated, females outnumbered males, and clonal diversity was possibly underestimated. Without day 14 samples, only post-peak T cell repertoires were studied. Unmutated regions of variants are reportedly targeted by nearly half of spike-specific TCRs. Spike-specific TCRs gained breadth and depth after people received two AZD1222 doses.

Clones were sequenced by immunoSEQ multiplex PCR, and TCRdb holds only the in-frame ones, with some missing. The table records about 97,000 clones, about four fifths of them present only once. Worth noting for this clone: What it recognizes is unknown.

This specimen consisted of peripheral blood, obtained on day 0 of AZD1222 vaccination. This receptor was identified in an adult in good health.

DNA of the CDR3: TGTGCCAGCAGTTACTTTACACAGGGGACGGGAAACACCATATATTTT. Translated, it gives CASSYFTQGTGNTIYF. The chain links TRBV6-6 to TRBJ1-3; 7 nucleotides agree with TRBD1. The CDR3 has 16 residues. V lost 1 base to trimming and J lost 4 bases; unmatched junction nucleotides: 7. CDR1 is MNHNY, CDR2 SVGAGI, per germline (reference sequence).